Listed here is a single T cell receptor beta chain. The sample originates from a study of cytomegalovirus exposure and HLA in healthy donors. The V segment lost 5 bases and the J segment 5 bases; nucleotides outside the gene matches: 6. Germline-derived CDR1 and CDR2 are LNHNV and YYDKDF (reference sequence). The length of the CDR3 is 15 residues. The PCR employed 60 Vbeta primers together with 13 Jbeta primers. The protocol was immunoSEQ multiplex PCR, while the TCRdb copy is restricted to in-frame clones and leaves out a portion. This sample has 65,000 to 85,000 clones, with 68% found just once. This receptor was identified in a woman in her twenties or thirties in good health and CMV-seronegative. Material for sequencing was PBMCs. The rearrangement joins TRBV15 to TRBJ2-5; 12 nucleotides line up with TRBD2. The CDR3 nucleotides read TGTGCCACCAGCTCCCTAGCGGGGGGGAGTGAGACCCAGTACTTC. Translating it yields CATSSLAGGSETQYF.